This note documents a single T cell receptor (beta chain) sequence. The target antigen is unknown. The germline V gene encodes CDR1 SGHNT and CDR2 YYREEE (reference sequence). This CDR3 is 14 amino acids long. J lost 7 bases, V lost 4 bases, and 3 bases had no gene match. The record originates from a study of OX40 agonist ivuxolimab in advanced cancers. For the study at large: With ivuxolimab, an agonistic anti-OX40 (CD134) antibody, patients were treated. Three patients got partial responses; one had hepatocellular carcinoma and two had cutaneous melanoma.

TCRdb's copy holds only in-frame clones and misses some; the assay was immunoSEQ multiplex PCR. In the table there are about 40,000 clones, around 89% of which are singletons. The study's findings and limits: Normalized expansion of T-cell clones was also low for some nonresponders.

This chain uses TRBV5-4 with TRBJ2-1, with TRBD2 identical over 12 bases. The TCR comes from an adult with an advanced solid tumor such as melanoma, head and neck, liver or kidney cancer. Sample: CD4+ or CD8+ T cells sorted from blood, taken in a trial of the OX40 agonist ivuxolimab. The CDR3 here is CASSGLAGWNEQFF. CDR3 DNA sequence: TGTGCCAGCAGCGGACTAGCGGGGTGGAATGAGCAGTTCTTC.